This TCR beta chain originates from a study of shared clonotypes between healthy human individuals. Study summary: Researchers drew samples from two women and three men aged 18 to 49.

It was around 180 ng DNA, around 33,000 T cell genomes, that sorted-subset replicate PCRs used. TCRdb's table, derived via immunoSEQ multiplex PCR, lists solely in-frame clones and lacks some. The data show about 590,000 clones, nearly 97% seen once. Positive CCR7 selection of CD45RO-negative cells yielded the naive CD8 cells, and terminally differentiated effector memory CD45RA+ cells were excluded. The CDR3 has 16 residues. Trimming removed 1 base from V and 5 bases from J; junction bases left unmatched: 8. CDR1 and CDR2 from the germline V gene are SEHNR and FQNEAQ (reference sequence). The sample comprised naive CD8+ T cells sorted from blood. V and J are TRBV7-9 and TRBJ2-1; TRBD2 matches 7 bases. The sequence derives from a woman aged 25 to 39 in good health. This CDR3 reads CASSLGELADNNEQFF. CDR3 in DNA: TGTGCCAGCAGCTTAGGCGAGCTAGCGGACAACAATGAGCAGTTCTTC.